The 26 T cell receptor beta chains reported below all come from one sample, sequenced in a study of OX40 agonist ivuxolimab in advanced cancers. The receptor library was made with the immunoSEQ multiplex PCR assay. TCRdb provides this immuneACCESS table in a form limited to in-frame rearrangements. Some clones are lacking; in checked studies, under half of them reflect an unresolved V gene, and why the rest are absent is not known. In all, the sample holds 80,000 to 100,000 clones, and approximately 91% of those were seen once. Of the sample, more than 0.25% is held by the ten largest clones. This specimen consisted of CD4+ or CD8+ T cells sorted from blood, obtained in a trial of the OX40 agonist ivuxolimab. Source of these receptors: an adult with an advanced solid tumor such as melanoma, head and neck, liver or kidney cancer.

The chain employs TRBV30 and TRBJ1-2; no reliable D call. The CDR3 spans 12 residues. Trimming removed 2 bases from V and 4 bases from J, with 8 bases in between. Germline CDR1 GTSNPN, CDR2 SVGIG (reference sequence). The CDR3 coding sequence is TGTGCCTGGAGTTCACTGGGCTATGGCTACACCTTC. Protein product: CAWSSLGYGYTF.

The chain carries TRBV6-5 and TRBJ2-3; 7 nucleotides match TRBD2. Germline V gene lookup returns CDR1 MNHEY and CDR2 SVGAGI. This CDR3 spans 15 amino acids. V lost 7 bases, J lost 1 base, and 8 bases stayed unmatched. CDR3 protein: CASTLGGGRTDTQYF. The CDR3 DNA sequence: TGTGCCAGCACTCTCGGGGGAGGGCGCACAGATACGCAGTATTTT.

The CDR3 protein is CASTVTSGPYNEQFF. In DNA form, the CDR3 reads TGTGCCAGCACCGTTACTAGCGGCCCCTACAATGAGCAGTTCTTC. The chain employs TRBV9 and TRBJ2-1; 8 bases map to TRBD2. The CDR3 spans 15 residues. The germline V gene encodes CDR1 SGDLS and CDR2 YYNGEE. Germline trimming cut 6 bases from V and 2 bases from J; bases unmatched to any gene: 7. The entire variable domain, with the rest obtained from reference TRBV9 and TRBJ2-1, is as follows: DSGVTQTPKHLITATGQRVTLRCSPRSGDLSVYWYQQSLDQGLQFLIQYYNGEERAKGNILERFSAQQFPDLHSELNLSSLELGDSALYFCASTVTSGPYNEQFFGPGTRLTVL.

The chain is built from TRBV7-9 and TRBJ2-2; 9 bases are shared with TRBD1. The CDR3 has 18 amino acids. Germline V gives CDR1 SEHNR, CDR2 FQNEAQ (reference sequence). Unmatched junction bases numbered 17, after V lost 5 bases and J lost 7 bases. As DNA, the CDR3 is TGTGCCAGCAGCGGACCCCCCGGGACAGGGATCCGTAGCGGGGAGCTGTTTTTT. Protein: CASSGPPGTGIRSGELFF. Using reference TRBV7-9 and TRBJ2-2 for the parts outside the CDR3, the full variable domain is DTGVSQNPRHKITKRGQNVTFRCDPISEHNRLYWYRQTLGQGPEFLTYFQNEAQLEKSRLLSDRFSAERPKGSFSTLEIQRTEQGDSAMYLCASSGPPGTGIRSGELFFGEGSRLTVL.

The chain links TRBV28 to TRBJ2-3; 9 positions agree with TRBD1. Per germline, CDR1 MDHEN and CDR2 SYDVKM. This CDR3 contains 14 residues. Trimming took 6 bases from V and 4 from J; bases not matched to a gene: 5. CDR3 bases: TGTGCCAGCAGCAGACAGGGGGTTGCAGATACGCAGTATTTT. Amino acids: CASSRQGVADTQYF.

The V and J genes are TRBV7-2 and TRBJ2-3; 9 bases map to TRBD1. CDR3 length: 13 residues. From germline, CDR1 is SGHTA and CDR2 FQGNSA. V lost 6 bases to trimming and J lost 6 bases; unmatched junction nucleotides: 4. This chain's CDR3 is CASRNRGPDTQYF. The CDR3 region has the DNA TGTGCCAGCAGAAACAGGGGGCCGGATACGCAGTATTTT.

The chain recombines TRBV4-1 with TRBJ1-6; tentative D call: TRBD1 (6 bases). The V end was cut by 4 bases, the J end by 5 bases, with 15 bases between. CDR1 and CDR2 from the germline V gene are MGHRA and YSYEKL. This CDR3 region has 16 residues. CDR3 region: CASSRPSTGDNSPLHF. The CDR3 DNA reads as TGCGCCAGCAGCCGACCCTCGACAGGAGATAATTCACCCCTCCACTTT.

The V and J genes are TRBV5-6 and TRBJ2-1; 7 bases are shared with TRBD1. Germline assignment: CDR1 SGHDT and CDR2 YYEEEE. The CDR3 runs to 16 residues. Trimming at V came to 1 base and at J to 2 bases, leaving 6 bases not matched to a gene. The CDR3: CASSLRQGITYNEQFF. The DNA of the CDR3 is TGTGCCAGCAGCTTGAGACAGGGCATTACCTACAATGAGCAGTTCTTC.

Of note for this clone: In the same sample, other DNA sequences code for this CDR3. The chain is built from TRBV7-5 and TRBJ2-7; TRBD1, the D gene given by the table, was not confirmed from the DNA. TRBV7-5 is a pseudogene segment. This CDR3 comprises 13 residues. The CDR3 protein is CARSLGQGYEQYF. CDR3 in DNA: TGTGCCAGAAGCCTAGGACAGGGCTACGAGCAGTACTTC.

This clone was detected only a few times. This rearrangement joins TRBV19 to TRBJ1-5; possibly TRBD1 for D (5 bases). CDR1 and CDR2 (germline): LNHDA, SQIVND (reference sequence). The V and J ends lost 4 bases and 2 bases respectively, with 12 bases between them. The CDR3 length is 15 residues. In nucleotides, the CDR3 is TGTGCCAGTAGTACAGGGAATAAGGGCAATCAGCCCCAGCATTTT. Amino acids: CASSTGNKGNQPQHF.

Comment on this clone: A junction end diverges from the germline sequence, so it may reflect a read error. The chain employs TRBV7-3 and TRBJ1-1, with D perhaps matching TRBD1 (6 bases). Germline assignment: CDR1 SGHTA and CDR2 FQGTGA. This CDR3 spans 17 amino acids. The CDR3 loop is CASSLTGPIGGNTEAFF. Written as DNA, the CDR3 is TGTGCCAGCAGCCTAACAGGGCCTATAGGGGGGAACACTGAAGCTTTCTTT.

This clone appeared once. This chain links TRBV7-9 with TRBJ1-2; 9 bases line up with TRBD1. CDR3 length equals 15 residues. Per the germline V gene, CDR1 is SEHNR and CDR2 is FQNEAQ (reference sequence). The V segment lost 1 base and the J segment 4 bases; nucleotides outside the gene matches: 4. The CDR3 region has the DNA TGTGCCAGCAGCTTAGAAACAGGGGGCTTCTATGGCTACACCTTC. Encoded protein: CASSLETGGFYGYTF.

The V call is TRBV7-2, the J call TRBJ2-2; 10 bases align to TRBD2. From germline, CDR1 is SGHTA and CDR2 FQGNSA. The CDR3 length is 17 residues. J gave up 6 bases and V 2 bases, and 9 bases lay outside the gene matches. The CDR3 region has the DNA TGTGCCAGCAGCTTATTAGTCAGCGGGAGGGCATCCGGGGAGCTGTTTTTT. It codes for CASSLLVSGRASGELFF.

The genes are TRBV5-4 and TRBJ2-1; D is unresolved. The V gene lost 2 bases and the J gene lost 2 bases, with 2 bases spanning the gap. Per germline, CDR1 SGHNT and CDR2 YYREEE (reference sequence). The CDR3 spans 12 residues. The CDR3 DNA sequence: TGTGCCAGCAGCTTCGCCTACAATGAGCAGTTCTTC. Amino acid sequence: CASSFAYNEQFF.

This chain's CDR3 is CASRVERYTGELFF. CDR3 bases: TGTGCCAGCAGAGTCGAGCGGTACACCGGGGAGCTGTTTTTT. The chain joins TRBV21-1 to TRBJ2-2; TRBD2 is the table's D call, not checked against the DNA. TRBV21-1 has pseudogene status. This CDR3 has 14 residues.

The chain is built from TRBV19 and TRBJ1-1; D call uncertain. This CDR3 has 15 amino acids. The V and J ends lost 1 base and 2 bases respectively, with 11 bases between them. Germline assignment: CDR1 LNHDA and CDR2 SQIVND (reference sequence). CDR3 bases: TGTGCCAGTAGTATAGGCGACCCCAGAAACACTGAAGCTTTCTTT. Translating gives CASSIGDPRNTEAFF.

The chain has TRBV28 and TRBJ1-5, with D uncertain. CDR3 size: 13 residues. Germline V gives CDR1 MDHEN, CDR2 SYDVKM. V lost 6 bases to trimming and J lost 0 bases, with 6 bases between them. The CDR3 loop is CASSTFSNQPQHF. CDR3 nucleotide sequence: TGTGCCAGCAGCACCTTTAGCAATCAGCCCCAGCATTTT.

Notes on this clone: At one end, the junction sequence differs from germline, possibly due to a read error. The chain has TRBV7-2 and TRBJ2-4; 10 bases agree with TRBD2. Per germline, CDR1 SGHTA and CDR2 FQGNSA. The CDR3 totals 19 residues. The CDR3 nucleotides are TGTGCCAGCAGTTTAGAACTAGCGGGAAAAAGGGGGGCCAAAAACATTCAGTACTTC. As protein: CASSLELAGKRGAKNIQYF.

The rearrangement joins TRBV20-1 to TRBJ1-1, with D uncertain. The CDR3 consists of 11 residues. Trimming left V 7 bases short and J 4 bases short, with 10 bases between. Germline V gene lookup returns CDR1 DFQATT and CDR2 SNEGSKA (reference sequence). The CDR3: CSEHGGTEAFF. The CDR3 coding sequence is TGCAGTGAACACGGCGGCACTGAAGCTTTCTTT.

With regard to this clone: The same CDR3 is also encoded by other DNA sequences in this sample. The chain carries TRBV28 and TRBJ1-3, with 7 bases lining up with TRBD1. Germline lookup yields CDR1 MDHEN and CDR2 SYDVKM. V dropped 4 bases and J dropped 4; count of bases not matched to a gene: 4. This CDR3 has 14 amino acids. The CDR3, as DNA: TGTGCCAGCAGTTCGACAGGGTTGGGAAACACCATATATTTT. This encodes CASSSTGLGNTIYF.

This sequence joins TRBV7-2 and TRBJ2-1, with TRBD1 matching over 9 bases. The CDR3 totals 17 residues. V shed 5 bases, J shed 3 bases, and the junction held 11 bases outside the gene matches. The germline gives CDR1 SGHTA, CDR2 FQGNSA. CDR3 region: CASSLTGTGILYNEQFF. CDR3 in DNA: TGTGCCAGCAGCCTGACCGGGACAGGGATCCTCTACAATGAGCAGTTCTTC. The complete variable domain, with remaining parts taken from reference TRBV7-2 and TRBJ2-1, reads GAGVSQSPSNKVTEKGKDVELRCDPISGHTALYWYRQSLGQGLEFLIYFQGNSAPDKSGLPSDRFSAERTGGSVSTLTIQRTQQEDSAVYLCASSLTGTGILYNEQFFGPGTRLTVL.

This chain uses TRBV9 with TRBJ1-2; possibly TRBD1 for D (5 bases). The CDR3 loop spans 17 amino acids. V was pared by 3 bases and J by 4 bases, with 22 bases between. Germline CDR1 and CDR2: SGDLS and YYNGEE. The CDR3 nucleotides read TGTGCCAGCAGCGCGCAGAGAGCCTGGGAGGGGACCTATGGCTACACCTTC. Protein product: CASSAQRAWEGTYGYTF. Full variable domain (remainder filled in from reference TRBV9 and TRBJ1-2): DSGVTQTPKHLITATGQRVTLRCSPRSGDLSVYWYQQSLDQGLQFLIQYYNGEERAKGNILERFSAQQFPDLHSELNLSSLELGDSALYFCASSAQRAWEGTYGYTFGSGTRLTVV.

The CDR3 sequence: CASSPPSWDYRLREFF. In nucleotides, the CDR3 is TGTGCCAGCAGCCCCCCCAGTTGGGACTACCGATTACGTGAGTTCTTC. V gene TRBV7-2 combines with J gene TRBJ2-1, with TRBD2 identical over 7 bases. J lost 14 bases, V lost 5 bases, and 21 bases had no gene match. Germline assignment: CDR1 SGHTA and CDR2 FQGNSA. The CDR3 contains 16 residues.

The chain employs TRBV11-2 and TRBJ2-3; a weak D match, TRBD2 (5 bases). The CDR3 is made up of 14 amino acids. Germline CDR1 SGHAT, CDR2 FQNNGV. Deletions cut 1 base from V and 4 bases from J, with 9 bases between. This chain's CDR3 is CASSLGGPADTQYF. The CDR3 DNA reads TGTGCCAGCAGCTTAGGCGGGCCGGCAGATACGCAGTATTTT. Using reference TRBV11-2 and TRBJ2-3 for the parts outside the CDR3, the full variable domain is EAGVAQSPRYKIIEKRQSVAFWCNPISGHATLYWYQQILGQGPKLLIQFQNNGVVDDSQLPKDRFSAERLKGVDSTLKIQPAKLEDSAVYLCASSLGGPADTQYFGPGTRLTVL.

The rearrangement joins TRBV11-3 to TRBJ2-1; TRBD1 agrees at 8 bases. This CDR3 spans 15 amino acids. Germline V gives CDR1 SGHNT, CDR2 YENEEA. Trimming cost V 0 bases and J 5 bases; bases outside gene matches: 3. The CDR3 bases are TGTGCCAGCAGCTTAGACAGGGGGCTCGACAATGAGCAGTTCTTC. This codes for CASSLDRGLDNEQFF. Based on the CDR3 plus reference TRBV11-3 and TRBJ2-1, the full variable domain is EAGVVQSPRYKIIEKKQPVAFWCNPISGHNTLYWYLQNLGQGPELLIRYENEEAVDDSQLPKDRFSAERLKGVDSTLKIQPAELGDSAVYLCASSLDRGLDNEQFFGPGTRLTVL.

V gene TRBV4-2 combines with J gene TRBJ1-2; D is ambiguous. This CDR3 has 14 amino acids. The V end lost 0 bases, the J end lost 2 bases, and 7 bases lay between the germline ends. Looked up from germline, CDR1 is LGHNA and CDR2 is YNFKEQ. The CDR3 region is CASSQDSGNYGYTF. CDR3 nucleotides: TGTGCCAGCAGCCAAGATTCGGGGAACTATGGCTACACCTTC.